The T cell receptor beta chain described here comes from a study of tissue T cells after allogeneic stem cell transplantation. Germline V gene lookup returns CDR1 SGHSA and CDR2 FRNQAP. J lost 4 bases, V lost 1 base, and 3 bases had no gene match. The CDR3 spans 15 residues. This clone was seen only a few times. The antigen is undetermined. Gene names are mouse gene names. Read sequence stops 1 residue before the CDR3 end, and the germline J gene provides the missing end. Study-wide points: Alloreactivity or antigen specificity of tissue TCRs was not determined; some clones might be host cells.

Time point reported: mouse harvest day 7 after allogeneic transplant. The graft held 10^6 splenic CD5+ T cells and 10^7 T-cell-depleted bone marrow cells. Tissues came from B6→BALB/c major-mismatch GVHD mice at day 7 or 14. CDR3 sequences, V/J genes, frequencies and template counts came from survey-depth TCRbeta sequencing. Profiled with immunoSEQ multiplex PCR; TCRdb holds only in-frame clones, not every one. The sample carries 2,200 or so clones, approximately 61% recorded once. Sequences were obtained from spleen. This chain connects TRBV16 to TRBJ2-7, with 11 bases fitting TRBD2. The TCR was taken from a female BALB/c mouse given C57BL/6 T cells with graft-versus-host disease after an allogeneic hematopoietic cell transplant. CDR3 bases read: TGTGCAAGCAGCTTAGCGGGGACTGGGGGTTATGAACAGTAC. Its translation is CASSLAGTGGYEQY. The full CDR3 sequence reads CASSLAGTGGYEQYF. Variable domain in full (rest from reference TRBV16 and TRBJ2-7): NAGVIQTPRHKVTGKGQEATLWCEPISGHSAVFWYRQTIVQGLEFLTYFRNQAPIDDSGMPKERFSAQMPNQSHSTLKIQSTQPQDSAVYLCASSLAGTGGYEQYFGPGTRLTVL.